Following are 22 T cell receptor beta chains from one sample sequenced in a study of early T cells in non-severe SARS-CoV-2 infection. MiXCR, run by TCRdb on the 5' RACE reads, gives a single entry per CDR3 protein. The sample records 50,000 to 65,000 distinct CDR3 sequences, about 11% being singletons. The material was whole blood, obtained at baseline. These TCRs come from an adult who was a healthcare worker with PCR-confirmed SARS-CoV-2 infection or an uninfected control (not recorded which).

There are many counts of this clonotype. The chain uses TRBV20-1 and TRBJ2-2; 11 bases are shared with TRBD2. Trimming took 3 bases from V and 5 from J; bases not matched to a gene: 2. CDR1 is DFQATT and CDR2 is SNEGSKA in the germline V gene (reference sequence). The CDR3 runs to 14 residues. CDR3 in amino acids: CSASRLAGTGELFF. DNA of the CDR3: TGCAGTGCTAGTAGACTAGCGGGGACCGGGGAGCTGTTTTTT.

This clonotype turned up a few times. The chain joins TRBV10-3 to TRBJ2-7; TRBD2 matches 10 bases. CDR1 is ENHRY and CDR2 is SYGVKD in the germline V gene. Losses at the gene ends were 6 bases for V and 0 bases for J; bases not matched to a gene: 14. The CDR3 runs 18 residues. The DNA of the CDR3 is TGTGCCATCAGAGAACATTCGAGCGGGGGGGCCTTCTCCTACGAGCAGTACTTC. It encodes CAIREHSSGGAFSYEQYF.

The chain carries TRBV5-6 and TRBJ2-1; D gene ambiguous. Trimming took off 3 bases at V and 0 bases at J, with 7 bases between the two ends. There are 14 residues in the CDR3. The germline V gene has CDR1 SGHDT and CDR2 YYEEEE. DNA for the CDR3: TGTGCCAGCAGCTGGGGAAGCTCCTACAATGAGCAGTTCTTC. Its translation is CASSWGSSYNEQFF. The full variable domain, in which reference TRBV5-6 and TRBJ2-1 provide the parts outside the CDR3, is DAGVTQSPTHLIKTRGQQVTLRCSPKSGHDTVSWYQQALGQGPQFIFQYYEEEERQRGNFPDRFSGHQFPNYSSELNVNALLLGDSALYLCASSWGSSYNEQFFGPGTRLTVL.

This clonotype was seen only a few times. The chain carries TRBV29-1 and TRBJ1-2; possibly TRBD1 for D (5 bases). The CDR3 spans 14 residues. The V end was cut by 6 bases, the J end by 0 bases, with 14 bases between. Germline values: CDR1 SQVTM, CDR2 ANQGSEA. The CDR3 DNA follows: TGCAGCGTGGACCCGGGACCAGCTAACTATGGCTACACCTTC. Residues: CSVDPGPANYGYTF.

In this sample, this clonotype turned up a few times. The CDR3 region has the DNA TGCAGCGGTGGGGGACAGAACTATGGCTACACCTTC. Its protein is CSGGGQNYGYTF. The gene calls are TRBV29-1 and TRBJ1-2; 7 bases map to TRBD1. The germline CDR1 and CDR2 sequences are SQVTM and ANQGSEA. V was pared by 7 bases and J by 2 bases, with 4 bases of the junction left unmatched. The CDR3 has 12 residues. The full variable domain, with the rest looked up from reference TRBV29-1 and TRBJ1-2, is SAVISQKPSRDICQRGTSLTIQCQVDSQVTMMFWYRQQPGQSLTLIATANQGSEATYESGFVIDKFPISRPNLTFSTLTVSNMSPEDSSIYLCSGGGQNYGYTFGSGTRLTVV.

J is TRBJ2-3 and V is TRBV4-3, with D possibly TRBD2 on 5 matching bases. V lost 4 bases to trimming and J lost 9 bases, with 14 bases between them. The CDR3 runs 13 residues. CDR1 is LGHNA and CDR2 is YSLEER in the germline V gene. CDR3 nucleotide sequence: TGCGCCAGCAGCCCCGACACCCAGCGGACGCAGTATTTT. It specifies CASSPDTQRTQYF.

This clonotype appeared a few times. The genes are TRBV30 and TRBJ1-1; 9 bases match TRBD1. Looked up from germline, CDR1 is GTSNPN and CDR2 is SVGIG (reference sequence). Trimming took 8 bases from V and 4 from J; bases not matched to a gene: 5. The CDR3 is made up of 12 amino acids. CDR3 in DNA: TGTGCCGGGGACAGGGAGGGCACTGAAGCTTTCTTT. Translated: CAGDREGTEAFF.

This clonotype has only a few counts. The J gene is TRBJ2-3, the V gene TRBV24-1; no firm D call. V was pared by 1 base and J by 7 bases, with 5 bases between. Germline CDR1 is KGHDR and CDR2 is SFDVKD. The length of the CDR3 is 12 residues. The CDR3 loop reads CATSDFANTQYF. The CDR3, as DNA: TGTGCCACCAGTGATTTTGCAAATACGCAGTATTTT.

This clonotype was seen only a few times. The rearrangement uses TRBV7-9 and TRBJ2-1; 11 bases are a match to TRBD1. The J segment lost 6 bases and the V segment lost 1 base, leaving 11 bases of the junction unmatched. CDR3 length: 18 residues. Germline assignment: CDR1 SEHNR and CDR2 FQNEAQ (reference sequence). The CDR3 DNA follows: TGTGCCAGCAGCTTAGGTCGGAGGCGAGGGACAGGGGGCAATGAGCAGTTCTTC. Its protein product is CASSLGRRRGTGGNEQFF.

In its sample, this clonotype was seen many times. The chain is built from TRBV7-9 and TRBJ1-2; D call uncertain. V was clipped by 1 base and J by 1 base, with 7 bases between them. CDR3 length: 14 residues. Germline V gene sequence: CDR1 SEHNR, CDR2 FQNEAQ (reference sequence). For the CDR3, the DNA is TGTGCCAGCAGCTTAGTGGCAGATAACTATGGCTACACCTTC. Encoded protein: CASSLVADNYGYTF.

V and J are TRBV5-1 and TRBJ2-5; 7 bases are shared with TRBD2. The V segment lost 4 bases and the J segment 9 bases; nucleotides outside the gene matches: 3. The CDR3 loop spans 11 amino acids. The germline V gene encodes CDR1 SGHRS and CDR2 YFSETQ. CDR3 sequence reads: CASSGGLSQYF. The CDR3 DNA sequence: TGCGCCAGCAGCGGGGGACTATCCCAGTACTTC.

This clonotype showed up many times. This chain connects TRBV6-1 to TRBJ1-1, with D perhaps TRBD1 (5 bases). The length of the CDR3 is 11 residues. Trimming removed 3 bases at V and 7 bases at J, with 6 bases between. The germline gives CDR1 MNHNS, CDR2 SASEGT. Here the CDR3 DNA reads TGTGCCAGCAGTGACGGGGGTGAAGCTTTCTTT. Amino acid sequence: CASSDGGEAFF.

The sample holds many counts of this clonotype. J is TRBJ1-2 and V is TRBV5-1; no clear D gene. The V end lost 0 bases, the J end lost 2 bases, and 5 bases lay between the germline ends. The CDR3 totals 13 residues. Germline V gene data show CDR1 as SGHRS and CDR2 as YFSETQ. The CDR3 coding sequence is TGCGCCAGCAGCTTGGGCAGCAACTATGGCTACACCTTC. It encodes CASSLGSNYGYTF.

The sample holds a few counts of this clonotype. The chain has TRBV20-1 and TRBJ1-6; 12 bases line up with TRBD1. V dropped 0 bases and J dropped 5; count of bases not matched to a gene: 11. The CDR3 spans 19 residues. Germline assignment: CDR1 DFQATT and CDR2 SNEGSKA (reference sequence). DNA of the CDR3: TGCAGTGCTAGAGATCGGGACAGGGGGCGCGGAGAGAATAATTCACCCCTCCACTTT. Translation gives CSARDRDRGRGENNSPLHF.

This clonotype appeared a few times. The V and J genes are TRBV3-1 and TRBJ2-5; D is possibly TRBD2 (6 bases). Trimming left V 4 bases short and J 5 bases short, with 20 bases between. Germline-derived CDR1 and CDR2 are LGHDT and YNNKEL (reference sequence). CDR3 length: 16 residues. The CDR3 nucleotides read TGTGCCAGCAGCCGATACCCCTTGGGCCGGGGGGAGACCCAGTACTTC. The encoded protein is CASSRYPLGRGETQYF.

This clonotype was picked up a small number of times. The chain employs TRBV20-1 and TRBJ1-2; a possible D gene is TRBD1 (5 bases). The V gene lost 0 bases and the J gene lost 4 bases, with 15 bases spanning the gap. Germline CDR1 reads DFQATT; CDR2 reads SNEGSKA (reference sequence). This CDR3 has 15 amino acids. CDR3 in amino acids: CSARDSGGAGYGYTF. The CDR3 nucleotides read TGCAGTGCTAGAGATAGTGGGGGTGCGGGCTATGGCTACACCTTC.

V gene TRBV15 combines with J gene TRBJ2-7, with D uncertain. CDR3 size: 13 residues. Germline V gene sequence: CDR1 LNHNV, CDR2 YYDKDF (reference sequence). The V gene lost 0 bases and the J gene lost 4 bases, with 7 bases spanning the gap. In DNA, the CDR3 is TGTGCCACCAGCAGAGATCGCAGATACGAGCAGTACTTC. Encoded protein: CATSRDRRYEQYF.

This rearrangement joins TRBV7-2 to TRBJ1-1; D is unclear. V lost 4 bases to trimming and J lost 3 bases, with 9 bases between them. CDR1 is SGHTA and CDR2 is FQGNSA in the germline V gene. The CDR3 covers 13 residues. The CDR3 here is CASSSAGYTEAFF. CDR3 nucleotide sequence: TGTGCCAGCAGCTCCGCGGGTTACACTGAAGCTTTCTTT.

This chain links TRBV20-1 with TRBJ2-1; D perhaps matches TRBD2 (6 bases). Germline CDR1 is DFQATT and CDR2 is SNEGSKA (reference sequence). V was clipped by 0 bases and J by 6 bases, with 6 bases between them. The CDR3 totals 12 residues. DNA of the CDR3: TGCAGTGCTAGAGAGGGGGGCAATGAGCAGTTCTTC. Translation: CSAREGGNEQFF.

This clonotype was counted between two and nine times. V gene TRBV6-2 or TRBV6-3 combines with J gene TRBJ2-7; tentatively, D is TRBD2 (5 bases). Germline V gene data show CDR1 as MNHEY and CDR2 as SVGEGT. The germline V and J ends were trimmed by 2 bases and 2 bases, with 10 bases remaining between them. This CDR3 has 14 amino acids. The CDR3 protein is CASSYMRATYEQYF. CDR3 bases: TGTGCCAGCAGTTACATGCGGGCAACCTACGAGCAGTACTTC.

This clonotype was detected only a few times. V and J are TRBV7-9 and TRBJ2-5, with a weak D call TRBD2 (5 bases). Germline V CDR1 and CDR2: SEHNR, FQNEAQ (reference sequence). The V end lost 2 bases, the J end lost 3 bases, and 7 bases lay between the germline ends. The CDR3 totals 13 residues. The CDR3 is CASSLSGEETQYF. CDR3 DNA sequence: TGTGCCAGCAGCTTAAGCGGAGAAGAGACCCAGTACTTC.

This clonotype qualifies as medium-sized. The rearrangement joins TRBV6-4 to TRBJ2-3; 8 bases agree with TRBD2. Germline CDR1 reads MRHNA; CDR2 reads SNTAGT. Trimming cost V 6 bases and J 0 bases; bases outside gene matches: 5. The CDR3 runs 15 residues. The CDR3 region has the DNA TGTGCCAGCAGCCCCAGCGGGGGTAGCACAGATACGCAGTATTTT. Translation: CASSPSGGSTDTQYF.